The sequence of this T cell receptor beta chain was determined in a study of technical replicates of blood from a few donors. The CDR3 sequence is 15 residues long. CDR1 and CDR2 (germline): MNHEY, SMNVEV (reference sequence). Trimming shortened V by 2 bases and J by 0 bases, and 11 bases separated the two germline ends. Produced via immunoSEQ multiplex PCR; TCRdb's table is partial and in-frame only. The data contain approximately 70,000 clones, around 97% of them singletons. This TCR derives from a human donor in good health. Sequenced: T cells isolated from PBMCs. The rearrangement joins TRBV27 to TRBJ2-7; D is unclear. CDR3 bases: TGTGCCAGCAGTTTAAAAGGCCGACACTCCTACGAGCAGTACTTC. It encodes CASSLKGRHSYEQYF.